This TCR beta chain originates from a study of beta chain features in type 1 diabetes. Study-level points and caveats: Type 1 diabetes patients had fewer VDJ junction insertions and more deletions. In all four CD4+ subsets, TCRB CDR3 length was significantly, moderately reduced in type 1 diabetes. These data did not resolve whether HLA type affects TCRB rearrangement.

A note on this clone: Its cognate antigen is unknown.

The CDR3 is 13 residues long. CDR1 and CDR2 from the germline V gene are SGHTA and FQGNSA. Trimming removed 4 bases from V and 0 bases from J, with 4 bases in between. Each donor gave one heparinised blood draw averaging roughly 100 mL. A CD45RO/CCR7/CD25/CD127/CD95/CD27 panel sorted naive, central memory, regulatory and stem cell-like memory CD4+ cells. Expressed TCRB transcripts were sequenced because the entire RNA isolate underwent reverse transcription. Sequencing used immunoSEQ multiplex PCR; TCRdb keeps in-frame clones, though not all of them. The sample has about 710,000 clones, 11% to 15% seen once.

The chain recombines TRBV7-2 with TRBJ1-5; D remains ambiguous. Sequencing was performed on naive CD4+ T cells from blood. This sequence was found in a man aged 18 to 35 with type 1 diabetes. The CDR3 DNA reads TGTGCCAGCAGCTACCGTAGCAATCAGCCCCAGCATTTT. Translated: CASSYRSNQPQHF.